These 32 T cell receptor beta chains came from one sample sequenced in a study of cytomegalovirus exposure and HLA in healthy donors. Vbeta (60) and Jbeta (13) primers were used in the PCR. The table came from immunoSEQ multiplex PCR; TCRdb's copy has only in-frame clones and leaves some out. This table has 100,000 to 150,000 clones, around three quarters appearing once. The material sequenced was PBMCs. All receptors come from a woman aged 40 to 55 in good health and CMV-seropositive.

J is TRBJ1-2 and V is TRBV2; the D gene is possibly TRBD1 (6 bases). V lost 3 bases to trimming and J lost 8 bases, with 13 bases between them. CDR1 is SNHLY and CDR2 is FYNNEI in the germline V gene. The CDR3 contains 13 residues. The CDR3 nucleotides are TGTGCCAGCAGTGACCCACAGGGTTGGGGCTACACCTTC. It translates to CASSDPQGWGYTF. Looking up the rest from reference TRBV2 and TRBJ1-2 gives the full variable domain: EPEVTQTPSHQVTQMGQEVILRCVPISNHLYFYWYRQILGQKVEFLVSFYNNEISEKSEIFDDQFSVERPDGSNFTLKIRSTKLEDSAMYFCASSDPQGWGYTFGSGTRLTVV.

Details on this clone: Other nucleotide sequences from this sample produce the same CDR3. This chain connects TRBV6-5 to TRBJ2-1; 7 bases are shared with TRBD1. Germline CDR1 reads MNHEY; CDR2 reads SVGAGI. Unmatched junction bases numbered 5, after V lost 0 bases and J lost 3 bases. This CDR3 region has 16 residues. CDR3: CASSYSSGQLYNEQFF. CDR3 bases: TGTGCCAGCAGTTACTCCTCGGGACAGCTCTACAATGAGCAGTTCTTC.

As concerns this clone: The same CDR3 is also encoded by other DNA sequences in this sample. The chain carries TRBV7-9 and TRBJ2-4; 8 bases align to TRBD1. Trimming took 1 base from V and 12 from J; bases not matched to a gene: 2. The CDR3 runs 12 residues. Germline-derived CDR1 and CDR2 are SEHNR and FQNEAQ (reference sequence). In DNA form, the CDR3 reads TGTGCCAGCAGCTTAGGACAGGGGAATCAGTACTTC. Translation: CASSLGQGNQYF.

J is TRBJ2-7 and V is TRBV29-1; 7 nucleotides agree with TRBD1. The CDR3 spans 13 residues. Trimming cost V 6 bases and J 5 bases; bases outside gene matches: 10. Germline CDR1 and CDR2: SQVTM and ANQGSEA. The CDR3 region has the DNA TGCAGCGTGCAGGACAGGCCGGGTAACGAGCAGTACTTC. Amino acids: CSVQDRPGNEQYF.

This clone was picked up a small number of times. This could be a read error, since a much larger clone is one nucleotide away. This chain uses TRBV7-8 with TRBJ1-3, with D unclear. Germline CDR1 is SGHVS and CDR2 is FQNEAQ. The germline V and J ends were trimmed by 5 bases and 4 bases, with 6 bases remaining between them. This CDR3 is 12 amino acids long. Here the CDR3 DNA reads TGTGCCAGCAGCCTATCGGGAAACACCATATATTTT. Protein product: CASSLSGNTIYF.

To note about this clone: Other DNA sequences within the sample encode an identical CDR3. The chain employs TRBV5-1 and TRBJ2-1; 9 bases fit TRBD2. V lost 2 bases, J lost 2 bases, and 2 bases stayed unmatched. Germline loops: CDR1 SGHRS, CDR2 YFSETQ. CDR3 length: 15 amino acids. The CDR3 spells CASSFLAGAYNEQFF. Here the CDR3 DNA reads TGCGCCAGCAGCTTCTTAGCGGGGGCCTACAATGAGCAGTTCTTC.

The chain has TRBV19 and TRBJ2-1; maybe TRBD2 (6 bases). This CDR3 region has 15 residues. Germline V gene sequence: CDR1 LNHDA, CDR2 SQIVND (reference sequence). Trimming removed 7 bases from V and 0 bases from J, with 13 bases in between. CDR3 DNA sequence: TGTGCCAGTATTGACTCCGGGAGCTCCTACAATGAGCAGTTCTTC. Translation gives CASIDSGSSYNEQFF. The variable domain in full, with the rest retrieved from reference TRBV19 and TRBJ2-1, is DGGITQSPKYLFRKEGQNVTLSCEQNLNHDAMYWYRQDPGQGLRLIYYSQIVNDFQKGDIAEGYSVSREKKESFPLTVTSAQKNPTAFYLCASIDSGSSYNEQFFGPGTRLTVL.

The chain has TRBV30 and TRBJ2-7, with a possible D match to TRBD2 (6 bases). The germline V and J ends were trimmed by 5 bases and 6 bases, with 20 bases remaining between them. Per germline, CDR1 GTSNPN and CDR2 SVGIG (reference sequence). The CDR3 spans 14 residues. The CDR3 DNA follows: TGTGCCTGGGAACGGGGACTGGGGTGGTCCGAGCAGTACTTC. Translated: CAWERGLGWSEQYF.

There are a few counts of this clone. V and J are TRBV15 and TRBJ1-2, with a possible D match to TRBD1 (6 bases). The CDR3 loop spans 14 amino acids. The V end lost 1 base, the J end lost 6 bases, and 12 bases lay between the germline ends. The germline CDR1 and CDR2 sequences are LNHNV and YYDKDF (reference sequence). CDR3 in amino acids: CATSRAPGADGYTF. The CDR3 DNA follows: TGTGCCACCAGCAGAGCCCCAGGGGCTGATGGCTACACCTTC.

The chain is built from TRBV5-1 and TRBJ2-1; 9 bases fit TRBD1. The CDR3 has 15 amino acids. Per germline, CDR1 SGHRS and CDR2 YFSETQ. V shed 0 bases, J shed 4 bases, and the junction held 2 bases outside the gene matches. This CDR3 is CASSLVGQGYNEQFF. The CDR3 DNA is TGCGCCAGCAGCTTGGTTGGACAGGGGTACAATGAGCAGTTCTTC.

CDR3: CASSQDGTVYNEQFF. The CDR3 nucleotides read TGCGCCAGCAGCCAAGATGGGACAGTTTACAATGAGCAGTTCTTC. This chain connects TRBV4-1 to TRBJ2-1; TRBD1 aligns across 7 bases. The CDR3 covers 15 residues. In germline, CDR1 is MGHRA, CDR2 YSYEKL. V gave up 0 bases and J gave up 4 bases; unmatched junction bases: 3.

The chain is built from TRBV5-1 and TRBJ2-1, with 9 bases that match TRBD2. Germline CDR1 reads SGHRS; CDR2 reads YFSETQ. The trim removed 1 base at V and 7 bases at J, leaving 12 bases unmatched. There are 17 residues in the CDR3. The CDR3 here is CASSLLPQGLALNEQFF. For the CDR3, the DNA is TGCGCCAGCAGCTTGCTACCGCAGGGACTAGCACTAAATGAGCAGTTCTTC.

The V and J genes are TRBV5-1 and TRBJ2-3; maybe TRBD1 (5 bases). The CDR3 length is 14 residues. CDR1 and CDR2 (germline): SGHRS, YFSETQ. V lost 2 bases and J 2 bases, leaving 9 bases between the germline ends. CDR3 region: CASSFPTDTDTQYF. The CDR3 nucleotides read TGCGCCAGCAGCTTCCCGACAGACACAGATACGCAGTATTTT.

DNA of the CDR3: TGTGCCAGCAGCTTCAAATCCCTAGAACCCCACAATGAGCAGTTCTTC. Protein product: CASSFKSLEPHNEQFF. The rearrangement joins TRBV11-3 to TRBJ2-1; D is ambiguous. Germline V CDR1 and CDR2: SGHNT, YENEEA. Trimming took 3 bases from V and 5 from J, leaving 17 bases between them. The CDR3 has 16 amino acids.

The genes are TRBV7-3 and TRBJ1-2, with a weak D call TRBD1 (6 bases). V dropped 0 bases and J dropped 8 bases, with 16 bases sitting between them. The CDR3 length is 15 residues. Germline V gene lookup returns CDR1 SGHTA and CDR2 FQGTGA. The CDR3 region has the DNA TGTGCCAGCAGCTTAACGAGGGACACAGGAGAGGGCTACACCTTC. This encodes CASSLTRDTGEGYTF.

This clone has only a few counts. V gene TRBV7-9 combines with J gene TRBJ1-2; 7 nucleotides match TRBD1. The CDR3 extends over 13 amino acids. The germline V gene encodes CDR1 SEHNR and CDR2 FQNEAQ (reference sequence). J was trimmed by 8 bases and V by 5 bases; bases with no gene match: 8. The CDR3 loop is CASSTRQGGGYTF. The CDR3 nucleotides are TGTGCCAGCAGCACCCGACAGGGTGGAGGCTACACCTTC.

The chain has TRBV5-5 and TRBJ2-1; 8 bases are shared with TRBD1. Germline V gene sequence: CDR1 SGHKS, CDR2 YYEKEE (reference sequence). The trim removed 3 bases at V and 3 bases at J, leaving 11 bases unmatched. There are 17 residues in the CDR3. The CDR3 sequence is CASSSIEDRAGYNEQFF. The CDR3 nucleotides read TGTGCCAGCAGCTCGATCGAGGACAGGGCGGGCTACAATGAGCAGTTCTTC. Complete variable domain (other parts from reference TRBV5-5 and TRBJ2-1): DAGVTQSPTHLIKTRGQQVTLRCSPISGHKSVSWYQQVLGQGPQFIFQYYEKEERGRGNFPDRFSARQFPNYSSELNVNALLLGDSALYLCASSSIEDRAGYNEQFFGPGTRLTVL.

In this sample, this clone turned up a few times. A read error is likely, as this CDR3 ends without the conserved phenylalanine or tryptophan. The chain joins TRBV28 to TRBJ2-7; 16 positions match TRBD2. This CDR3 spans 14 amino acids. CDR1 is MDHEN and CDR2 is SYDVKM in the germline V gene. Trimming at V came to 7 bases and at J to 7 bases, leaving 4 bases not matched to a gene. The CDR3, as DNA: TGTGCCAGCACGGGACTAGCGGGAGGGAGTGAGCAGTACCTC. It encodes CASTGLAGGSEQYL.

The chain employs TRBV5-4 and TRBJ2-3, with 11 bases fitting TRBD2. This CDR3 has 15 residues. Trimming removed 4 bases from V and 1 base from J; junction bases left unmatched: 2. Per the germline V gene, CDR1 is SGHNT and CDR2 is YYREEE (reference sequence). The CDR3 DNA sequence: TGTGCCAGCAGCCCGGGACTAGCGGGCACAGATACGCAGTATTTT. Translated: CASSPGLAGTDTQYF.

The rearrangement links TRBV10-3 to TRBJ1-2; D possibly corresponds to TRBD1 (5 bases). The V gene's germline CDR1 is ENHRY and CDR2 SYGVKD. The V end lost 0 bases, the J end lost 7 bases, and 15 bases lay between the germline ends. The CDR3 covers 15 residues. The CDR3 here is CAISESGAAISGYTF. CDR3 nucleotide sequence: TGTGCCATCAGTGAGTCAGGGGCCGCTATTTCTGGCTACACCTTC.

In its sample, this clone was seen a few times. V and J are TRBV23-1 and TRBJ2-5; D is possibly TRBD1 (6 bases). TRBV23-1 is treated as an ORF (open reading frame) with a function not yet certain. V was cut by 3 bases and J by 1 base, with 9 bases left in between. This CDR3 is built from 14 residues. The CDR3 is CASSQGASQETQYF. CDR3 coding DNA: TGCGCCAGCAGTCAGGGGGCTTCCCAAGAGACCCAGTACTTC.

The rearrangement uses TRBV4-1 and TRBJ2-2; TRBD2 matches at 7 bases. V gave up 4 bases and J gave up 1 base; unmatched junction bases: 6. Germline CDR1 is MGHRA and CDR2 is YSYEKL. The CDR3 covers 16 residues. DNA for the CDR3: TGCGCCAGCAGCCTCGGGGGAGGGGAGAACACCGGGGAGCTGTTTTTT. Its translation is CASSLGGGENTGELFF.

Only a few counts were recorded for this clone. The rearrangement links TRBV18 to TRBJ2-7; D may be TRBD2 (6 bases). The V end lost 6 bases, the J end lost 5 bases, and 26 bases lay between the germline ends. There are 17 residues in the CDR3. Germline CDR1 KGHSH, CDR2 LQKENI. The CDR3 sequence: CASSLWRDSSGGNEQYF. In DNA form, the CDR3 reads TGTGCCAGCTCCCTATGGAGGGACTCTTCAGGCGGGAACGAGCAGTACTTC.

The chain employs TRBV6-1 and TRBJ2-7; D not certain. This CDR3 contains 14 residues. Germline values: CDR1 MNHNS, CDR2 SASEGT. V lost 4 bases and J lost 1, with 11 bases in between. The CDR3 reads CASSGHARSYEQYF. The CDR3 bases are TGTGCCAGCAGTGGACACGCACGGTCCTACGAGCAGTACTTC.

A few counts support this clone. V gene TRBV6-1 combines with J gene TRBJ2-6; D is ambiguous. CDR1 is MNHNS, CDR2 SASEGT, per germline. The CDR3 length is 17 residues. V was trimmed by 2 bases and J by 0 bases, leaving 11 bases between them. CDR3 amino acids: CASSESTGRSGANVLTF. DNA of the CDR3: TGTGCCAGCAGTGAAAGTACTGGTCGCTCTGGGGCCAACGTCCTGACTTTC.

The chain has TRBV6-5 and TRBJ1-1; TRBD1 aligns across 7 bases. The junction had 7 bases not matched to a gene; V was cut back by 4 bases and J by 8 bases. Germline assignment: CDR1 MNHEY and CDR2 SVGAGI. The CDR3 spans 13 residues. Here the CDR3 reads CASSSLGGREAFF. CDR3 DNA sequence: TGTGCCAGCAGTTCTCTAGGGGGCAGAGAAGCTTTCTTT.

This rearrangement joins TRBV28 to TRBJ2-1; TRBD2 agrees at 12 bases. The ends lost 8 bases at V and 7 bases at J; junction bases unmatched: 9. Germline V gene lookup returns CDR1 MDHEN and CDR2 SYDVKM. The length of the CDR3 is 15 residues. The CDR3 DNA follows: TGTGCCAGCTCTAGGGCTAGCGGGAGGGGGAATGAGCAGTTCTTC. Protein sequence: CASSRASGRGNEQFF.

This clone was picked up one time. The V and J genes are TRBV6-5 and TRBJ1-1; 7 nucleotides line up with TRBD1. V shed 4 bases, J shed 5 bases, and the junction held 1 base outside the gene matches. There are 12 residues in the CDR3. Germline V gene sequence: CDR1 MNHEY, CDR2 SVGAGI. The CDR3 loop reads CASSLTGTEAFF. The DNA of the CDR3 is TGTGCCAGCAGTTTGACAGGGACTGAAGCTTTCTTT.

This clone was seen a few times. This chain connects TRBV15 to TRBJ2-7, with 8 bases aligning to TRBD1. CDR3 length equals 16 residues. Germline CDR1 LNHNV, CDR2 YYDKDF (reference sequence). Trimming took 0 bases from V and 0 from J; bases not matched to a gene: 4. CDR3 amino acids: CATSRDRGQASYEQYF. CDR3 coding DNA: TGTGCCACCAGCAGAGATAGGGGACAGGCCTCCTACGAGCAGTACTTC.

This clone was seen a few times. The rearrangement links TRBV30 to TRBJ2-3; D not resolved. Deletions cut 0 bases from V and 2 bases from J, with 12 bases between. Germline CDR1 and CDR2: GTSNPN and SVGIG (reference sequence). The CDR3 contains 15 residues. CDR3 nucleotides: TGTGCCTGGAGTGTACCCCACGGTACCACAGATACGCAGTATTTT. This codes for CAWSVPHGTTDTQYF.

This chain uses TRBV5-4 with TRBJ2-1; 8 bases are shared with TRBD2. V was clipped by 4 bases and J by 5 bases; unmatched bases: 11. This CDR3 is 16 amino acids long. The germline gives CDR1 SGHNT, CDR2 YYREEE (reference sequence). The CDR3 sequence is CASSQTRLAKDNEQFF. The CDR3 DNA reads as TGTGCCAGCAGCCAAACTCGACTAGCGAAGGACAATGAGCAGTTCTTC.

J is TRBJ2-5 and V is TRBV5-1; 7 positions agree with TRBD1. The end of the DNA aligns better with TRBJ2-7, so the J call may be wrong. The CDR3 has 13 amino acids. Germline loops: CDR1 SGHRS, CDR2 YFSETQ. The CDR3 sequence is CASSTDRSYEQYF. As DNA, the CDR3 is TGCGCCAGCAGCACGGACAGGTCCTACGAGCAGTACTTC.